This T cell receptor beta chain is from a study of OX40 agonist ivuxolimab in advanced cancers. The study, taken as a whole, reports: CD8+ T cells showed, on average, more clonal expansion than CD4+ cells.

Notes on this clone: The antigen remains undetermined.

Autoimmune disease history or systemic immunosuppression excluded patients. Sequenced by immunoSEQ multiplex PCR; TCRdb stores in-frame clones only, minus some. The sample lists roughly 100,000 clones, approximately 93% occurring once. Germline-derived CDR1 and CDR2 are SEHNR and FQNEAQ (reference sequence). CDR3 length: 15 residues. The V end was cut by 3 bases, the J end by 6 bases, with 17 bases between. This clonotype was obtained from an adult with an advanced solid tumor such as melanoma, head and neck, liver or kidney cancer. The source material was CD4+ or CD8+ T cells sorted from blood, sampled in a trial of the OX40 agonist ivuxolimab. The chain employs TRBV7-9 and TRBJ1-1, with D maybe TRBD1 (6 bases). The CDR3 sequence is CASSFIAGGGSEAFF. CDR3 nucleotide sequence: TGTGCCAGCAGCTTCATCGCAGGAGGGGGGTCTGAAGCTTTCTTT. The variable domain in full, completed from reference TRBV7-9 and TRBJ1-1, reads DTGVSQNPRHKITKRGQNVTFRCDPISEHNRLYWYRQTLGQGPEFLTYFQNEAQLEKSRLLSDRFSAERPKGSFSTLEIQRTEQGDSAMYLCASSFIAGGGSEAFFGQGTRLTVV.